The 25 T cell receptor beta chains given below trace back to one sample, sequenced in a study of T-cell reconstitution after alpha-beta-depleted transplantation in children. For TCRbeta, the library was prepared with unique molecular identifiers. TCRdb re-called the PCR reads with MiXCR, one entry per CDR3 protein. The sample consists of some 150,000 distinct CDR3 sequences, around 8.5% of them appearing once. The sequences come from PBMCs, mostly from graft donor cells, collected 180 days after TCRalphabeta/CD19-depleted stem cell transplant. Receptors were obtained from a female patient aged 2-15 years who had a stem cell transplant for congenital amegakaryocytic thrombocytopenia, so the T cells may come from the graft donor.

This clonotype has only a few counts. The chain combines TRBV7-2 with TRBJ1-2; tentatively, D is TRBD1 (6 bases). V was pared by 3 bases and J by 0 bases, with 17 bases between. This CDR3 region has 17 residues. The germline V gene encodes CDR1 SGHTA and CDR2 FQGNSA. CDR3 nucleotide sequence: TGTGCCAGCAGCTTGTTGGCAGGGGATGAGACTAACTATGGCTACACCTTC. Its protein is CASSLLAGDETNYGYTF.

Many counts were recorded for this clonotype. This may come from a read error, since a much larger clone is one base off. The chain carries TRBV20-1 and TRBJ2-6; TRBD1 might be the D (5 bases). CDR1 is DFQATT, CDR2 SNEGSKA, per germline (reference sequence). The CDR3 runs 16 residues. The CDR3 region has the DNA TGCAGTGCTCGCTGGCTCACTGGCTCTGGGGCCAACGGCCTGACTTTC. Its protein product is CSARWLTGSGANGLTF.

The chain joins TRBV30 to TRBJ1-1; 8 positions agree with TRBD1. Germline V gene sequence: CDR1 GTSNPN, CDR2 SVGIG (reference sequence). This CDR3 is 13 amino acids long. V gave up 2 bases and J gave up 4 bases; unmatched junction bases: 3. The CDR3 reads CAWSPTGGTEAFF. CDR3 sequence (DNA): TGTGCCTGGAGTCCCACAGGGGGCACTGAAGCTTTCTTT. The full variable domain, its missing parts supplied by reference TRBV30 and TRBJ1-1, is SQTIHQWPATLVQPVGSPLSLECTVEGTSNPNLYWYRQAAGRGLQLLFYSVGIGQISSEVPQNLSASRPQDRQFILSSKKLLLSDSGFYLCAWSPTGGTEAFFGQGTRLTVV.

CDR3 residues: CASSLFQGYGYTF. The CDR3 DNA reads TGCGCCAGCAGCTTGTTCCAGGGATATGGCTACACCTTC. The chain has TRBV5-1 and TRBJ1-2; D is perhaps TRBD1 (5 bases). This CDR3 region has 13 residues. Trimming cost V 1 base and J 5 bases, with 9 bases left between them. Germline V gives CDR1 SGHRS, CDR2 YFSETQ.

This clonotype occurred many times. The V call is TRBV10-2, the J call TRBJ2-2, with 13 bases fitting TRBD2. Germline loops: CDR1 WSHSY, CDR2 SAAADI. Trimming at V came to 6 bases and at J to 8 bases, leaving 6 bases not matched to a gene. This CDR3 is built from 15 residues. CDR3 DNA: TGCGCCAGCAGAGGGACTAGCGGGAAACGGGGGGAGCTGTTTTTT. As protein: CASRGTSGKRGELFF.

This clonotype occurred many times. This sequence joins TRBV28 and TRBJ1-5, with unresolved D. The V and J ends lost 8 bases and 6 bases respectively, with 17 bases between them. Germline V CDR1 and CDR2: MDHEN, SYDVKM. The CDR3 runs to 14 residues. This CDR3 reads CASYRRMSSQPQHF. Here the CDR3 DNA reads TGTGCCAGCTATAGAAGGATGAGTTCTCAGCCCCAGCATTTT. The complete variable domain, with remaining parts taken from reference TRBV28 and TRBJ1-5, reads DVKVTQSSRYLVKRTGEKVFLECVQDMDHENMFWYRQDPGLGLRLIYFSYDVKMKEKGDIPEGYSVSREKKERFSLILESASTNQTSMYLCASYRRMSSQPQHFGDGTRLSIL.

This clonotype appeared many times. The J gene is TRBJ1-4, the V gene TRBV12-3 or TRBV12-4, with a possible D match to TRBD1 (6 bases). This CDR3 comprises 15 residues. The ends were cut back, 5 bases at V and 4 bases at J, with 14 bases in the middle. CDR3 DNA sequence: TGTGCCAGCAGTCGCTCAGGGGAGGGTAATGAAAAACTGTTTTTT. Its protein is CASSRSGEGNEKLFF.

In its sample, this clonotype was seen many times. The chain joins TRBV2 to TRBJ2-2, with D perhaps matching TRBD1 or TRBD2 (6 bases each). CDR3 length: 14 amino acids. The V gene lost 8 bases and the J gene lost 3 bases, with 13 bases spanning the gap. Germline lookup yields CDR1 SNHLY and CDR2 FYNNEI. DNA for the CDR3: TGTGCCAGCGTAGCGGAGGGGGACACCGGGGAGCTGTTTTTT. Translating gives CASVAEGDTGELFF.

This clonotype occurred many times. This chain connects TRBV4-2 to TRBJ1-1; 8 bases align to TRBD1. Germline V CDR1 and CDR2: LGHNA, YNFKEQ. The trim removed 3 bases at V and 5 bases at J, leaving 5 bases unmatched. This CDR3 is 14 amino acids long. The DNA for the CDR3 is TGTGCCAGCAGCCAGGACAGGGCGCGGACTGAAGCTTTCTTT. Protein product: CASSQDRARTEAFF.

The sample holds a few counts of this clonotype. V and J are TRBV20-1 and TRBJ1-5; the D is unclear. Germline V gene data show CDR1 as DFQATT and CDR2 as SNEGSKA (reference sequence). Trimming left V 5 bases short and J 6 bases short, with 17 bases between. The CDR3 totals 14 residues. CDR3: CSAGRTTGSQPQHF. For the CDR3, the DNA is TGCAGTGCTGGACGGACGACGGGGAGTCAGCCCCAGCATTTT.

This clonotype was observed many times. V and J are TRBV10-3 and TRBJ2-1; TRBD1 matches 8 bases. Trimming at V came to 11 bases and at J to 4 bases, leaving 10 bases not matched to a gene. The germline CDR1 and CDR2 sequences are ENHRY and SYGVKD. This CDR3 is built from 14 residues. The CDR3 protein is CAAHRDRRYNEQFF. The DNA of the CDR3 is TGTGCCGCCCACCGGGACAGGCGATACAATGAGCAGTTCTTC.

This clonotype was recorded at least ten times. This chain links TRBV28 with TRBJ2-7; possibly TRBD1 for D (7 bases). V was trimmed by 3 bases and J by 0 bases, leaving 12 bases between them. This CDR3 contains 15 residues. Germline lookup yields CDR1 MDHEN and CDR2 SYDVKM. The DNA of the CDR3 is TGTGCCAGCAGTTTTGCGGGACAGAGCTCCTACGAGCAGTACTTC. Translating gives CASSFAGQSSYEQYF.

This clonotype was found many times. The chain recombines TRBV7-6 with TRBJ2-5, with a tentative D call TRBD2 (5 bases). The V and J ends lost 2 bases and 5 bases respectively, with 12 bases between them. Germline V gene data show CDR1 as SGHVS and CDR2 as FNYEAQ. This CDR3 is 14 amino acids long. CDR3 nucleotides: TGTGCCAGCAGCTTAATGGTTAGAGGGGAGACCCAGTACTTC. The encoded protein is CASSLMVRGETQYF.

V is TRBV7-8 and J is TRBJ2-3; 9 nucleotides align to TRBD2. The CDR3 length is 13 residues. CDR1 SGHVS and CDR2 FQNEAQ come from the germline V gene. The junction had 3 bases not matched to a gene; V was cut back by 11 bases and J by 0 bases. CDR3 region: CAGTSTSTDTQYF. CDR3 nucleotides: TGTGCCGGGACTAGCACTAGCACAGATACGCAGTATTTT. Full variable domain (remainder filled in from reference TRBV7-8 and TRBJ2-3): GAGVSQSPRYKVAKRGQDVALRCDPISGHVSLFWYQQALGQGPEFLTYFQNEAQLDKSGLPSDRFFAERPEGSVSTLKIQRTQQEDSAVYLCAGTSTSTDTQYFGPGTRLTVL.

On this clonotype: This clone may be a read error of a much larger clone one base away. The chain's CDR3 is CAISPTRGGRDEKFF. The CDR3 region has the DNA TGTGCCATCAGTCCAACCCGTGGGGGGCGCGATGAGAAGTTCTTC. The chain recombines TRBV10-3 with TRBJ2-1; D could derive from TRBD1 or TRBD2 (6 bases each). CDR3 length: 15 amino acids. Germline CDR1 and CDR2: ENHRY and SYGVKD.

On this clonotype itself: At one boundary the junction diverges from the germline segment, which might be a read error. The rearrangement joins TRBV4-2 to TRBJ2-2; D is uncertain. The CDR3 loop spans 14 amino acids. Germline assignment: CDR1 LGHNA and CDR2 YNFKEQ. CDR3 in DNA: TGTGCCATCAGCCCTGGAGTCGGGTCCGGGGAGCTGTTTTTT. Protein: CAISPGVGSGELFF.

Note on this clonotype: It may be a read error: a sequence one base away is much more abundant. This chain links TRBV7-2 with TRBJ2-1, with TRBD1 as a possible D gene (6 bases). CDR1 and CDR2 from the germline V gene are SGHTA and FQGNSA. The CDR3 is 15 amino acids. The germline V and J ends were trimmed by 2 bases and 7 bases, with 15 bases remaining between them. The CDR3 is CASSLRGMGGNEQFF. The CDR3 region has the DNA TGTGCCAGCAGCTTAAGGGGGATGGGCGGGAATGAGCAGTTCTTC.

This clonotype was counted many times. The gene calls are TRBV6-1 and TRBJ2-3; TRBD1 agrees at 8 bases. Germline V gene sequence: CDR1 MNHNS, CDR2 SASEGT. Trimming at V came to 6 bases and at J to 4 bases, leaving 0 bases not matched to a gene. This CDR3 has 12 amino acids. DNA of the CDR3: TGTGCCAGCAGACAGGGGGCAGATACGCAGTATTTT. Amino acid sequence: CASRQGADTQYF.

V and J are TRBV18 and TRBJ1-1, with D perhaps TRBD1 (6 bases). Trimming pared 1 base from V and 5 bases from J, leaving 14 bases between. CDR3 length: 15 residues. Germline values: CDR1 KGHSH, CDR2 LQKENI. The DNA of the CDR3 is TGTGCCAGCTCACCACGGCCGGGGGCTTATACTGAAGCTTTCTTT. It specifies CASSPRPGAYTEAFF.

This clonotype was recorded many times. The chain couples TRBV12-3 or TRBV12-4 to TRBJ2-7; 14 positions match TRBD2. V shed 5 bases and J 4 bases; nucleotides not matched to a gene: 13. The CDR3 extends over 18 amino acids. This chain's CDR3 is CASSKGLAGALVVYEQYF. The CDR3 DNA is TGTGCCAGCAGTAAGGGACTAGCGGGGGCCCTCGTCGTATACGAGCAGTACTTC.

This clonotype has at least ten counts. The V gene is TRBV3-1, the J gene TRBJ2-7, with D possibly matching TRBD2 (6 bases). The CDR3 loop spans 14 amino acids. CDR1 and CDR2 (germline): LGHDT, YNNKEL (reference sequence). V was cut by 2 bases and J by 3 bases, with 11 bases left in between. CDR3 nucleotides: TGTGCCAGCAGCCAACGGGACTGGGACTACGAGCAGTACTTC. Its translation: CASSQRDWDYEQYF.

The rearrangement joins TRBV7-6 to TRBJ2-3; tentatively, D is TRBD1 (6 bases). The ends were cut back, 1 base at V and 5 bases at J, with 22 bases in the middle. The CDR3 is made up of 18 amino acids. Germline values: CDR1 SGHVS, CDR2 FNYEAQ. CDR3 sequence: CASSLGWQGTKKRDTQYF. As DNA, the CDR3 is TGTGCCAGCAGCTTAGGTTGGCAGGGGACCAAAAAACGAGATACGCAGTATTTT.

This clonotype was seen ten or more times. The CDR3 spells CAISEPRGDILGAKNIQYF. For the CDR3, the DNA is TGTGCCATCAGTGAACCGCGAGGGGACATCCTGGGGGCCAAAAACATTCAGTACTTC. The rearrangement joins TRBV10-3 to TRBJ2-4; possible D gene TRBD1, 6 bases. From germline, CDR1 is ENHRY and CDR2 SYGVKD. CDR3 length: 19 residues. V was shortened by 3 bases and J by 1 base, with 22 bases between the two germline ends.

This clonotype was observed many times. V gene TRBV28 combines with J gene TRBJ2-7; D possibly corresponds to TRBD2 (5 bases). CDR3 length: 15 residues. Germline V gene lookup returns CDR1 MDHEN and CDR2 SYDVKM. Trimming left V 3 bases short and J 0 bases short, with 12 bases between. DNA for the CDR3: TGTGCCAGCAGTTTGGGCGGGCTGAGCTCCTACGAGCAGTACTTC. As protein: CASSLGGLSSYEQYF.

As regards this clonotype: Since a much larger clone is just one base distant, this may be a read error. V gene TRBV28 combines with J gene TRBJ2-4; 10 bases agree with TRBD2. The CDR3 has 14 residues. The germline CDR1 and CDR2 sequences are MDHEN and SYDVKM. The DNA of the CDR3 is TGTGCCAGCGGGCTAGCGGGAGAAGGGAACAGTCAGTACTTC. This translates into CASGLAGEGNSQYF.